This T cell receptor beta chain comes out of a study of CD8 T cells in ankylosing spondylitis. 5'-RACE, quantitative and with molecular barcodes, yielded the TCR beta libraries. TCRdb re-derived calls from the 5' RACE reads in MiXCR, one entry per CDR3 protein. The table lists fewer than 180,000 distinct CDR3 sequences, about 42% of them singletons. Comment on this clonotype: What it binds is not known.

The study, taken as a whole, reports: Some of these motif variants have turned up before, in reports on reactive arthritis synovial fluid and blood. Apparently characteristic of ankylosing spondylitis blood was a TCR beta motif (about 8 highly homologous variants).

The V gene end was trimmed by 4 bases and the J gene end by 4 bases; junction bases not matched to a gene: 8. The CDR3 has 16 amino acids. CDR1 is SGDLS and CDR2 is YYNGEE in the germline V gene. The specimen sequenced was synovial fluid, either unsorted or a sorted T cell fraction (not recorded which). This chain connects TRBV9 to TRBJ2-1; 10 bases are a match to TRBD2. The receptor was isolated from a male donor with ankylosing spondylitis. CDR3 in DNA: TGTGCCAGCAGCAGAGTAGCGGGGGGCATTTACAATGAGCAGTTCTTC. Protein: CASSRVAGGIYNEQFF.